This T cell receptor (beta chain) was identified during a study of blood T cell repertoires in COVID-19. The protocol was immunoSEQ multiplex PCR, while the TCRdb copy is restricted to in-frame clones and leaves out a portion. The sample holds 200,000 to 250,000 clones, roughly 84% seen once. A remark on this clone: Other DNA sequences within the sample encode an identical CDR3.

Sequencing was carried out using peripheral blood. The TCR originated in a woman of 80 years or more with acute or convalescent COVID-19.

The CDR3 DNA reads as TGTGCCAGCAGTTTATCAGCTAACTATGGCTACACCTTC. Its protein is CASSLSANYGYTF. The chain employs TRBV28 and TRBJ1-2; no reliable D call. The CDR3 totals 13 residues. Germline V gene lookup returns CDR1 MDHEN and CDR2 SYDVKM. Trimming removed 1 base from V and 0 bases from J, with 3 bases in between.